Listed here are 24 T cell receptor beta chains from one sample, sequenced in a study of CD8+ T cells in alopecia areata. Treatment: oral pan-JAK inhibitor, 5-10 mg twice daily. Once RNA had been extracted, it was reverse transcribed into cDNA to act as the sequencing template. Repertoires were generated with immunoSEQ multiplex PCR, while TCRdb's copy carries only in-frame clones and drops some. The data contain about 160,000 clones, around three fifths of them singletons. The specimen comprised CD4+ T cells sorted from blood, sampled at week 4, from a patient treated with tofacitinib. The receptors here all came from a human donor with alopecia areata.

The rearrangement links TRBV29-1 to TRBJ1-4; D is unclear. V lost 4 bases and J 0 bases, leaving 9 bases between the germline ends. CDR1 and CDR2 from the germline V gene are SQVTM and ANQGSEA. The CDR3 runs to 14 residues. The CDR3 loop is CSVGAASTNEKLFF. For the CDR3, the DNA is TGCAGCGTTGGGGCTGCGTCAACTAATGAAAAACTGTTTTTT.

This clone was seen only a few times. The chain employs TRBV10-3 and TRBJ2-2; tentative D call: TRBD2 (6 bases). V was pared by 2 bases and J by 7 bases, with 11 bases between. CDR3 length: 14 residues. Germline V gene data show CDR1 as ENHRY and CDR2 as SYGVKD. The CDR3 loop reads CAISERTGDGELFF. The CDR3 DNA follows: TGTGCCATCAGTGAGAGAACGGGAGACGGGGAGCTGTTTTTT.

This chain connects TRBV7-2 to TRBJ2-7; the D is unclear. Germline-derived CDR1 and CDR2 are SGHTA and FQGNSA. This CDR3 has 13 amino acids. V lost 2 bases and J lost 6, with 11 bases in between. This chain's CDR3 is CASSLTGSGEQYF. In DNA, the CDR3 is TGTGCCAGCAGCTTAACGGGTAGTGGCGAGCAGTACTTC.

The CDR3 DNA is TGTGCCAGCAGTTTCGGTCTGGGACCGAACACTGAAGCTTTCTTT. Amino acids: CASSFGLGPNTEAFF. The chain uses TRBV25-1 and TRBJ1-1; possible D gene TRBD1, 5 bases. V lost 5 bases and J 1 base, leaving 14 bases between the germline ends. CDR3 size: 15 residues. Per the germline V gene, CDR1 is MGHDK and CDR2 is SYGVNS.

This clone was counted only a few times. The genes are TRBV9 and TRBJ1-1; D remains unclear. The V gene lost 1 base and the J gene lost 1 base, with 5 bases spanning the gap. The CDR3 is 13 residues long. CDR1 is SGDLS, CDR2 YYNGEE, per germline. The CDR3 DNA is TGTGCCAGCAGCGTAAGACAGAACACTGAAGCTTTCTTT. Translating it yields CASSVRQNTEAFF.

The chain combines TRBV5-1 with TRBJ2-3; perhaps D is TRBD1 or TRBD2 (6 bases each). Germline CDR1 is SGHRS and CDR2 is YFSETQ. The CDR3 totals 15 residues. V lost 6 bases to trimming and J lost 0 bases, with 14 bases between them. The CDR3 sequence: CASIRGGLSTDTQYF. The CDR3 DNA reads TGCGCCAGCATCCGAGGGGGACTTAGCACAGATACGCAGTATTTT.

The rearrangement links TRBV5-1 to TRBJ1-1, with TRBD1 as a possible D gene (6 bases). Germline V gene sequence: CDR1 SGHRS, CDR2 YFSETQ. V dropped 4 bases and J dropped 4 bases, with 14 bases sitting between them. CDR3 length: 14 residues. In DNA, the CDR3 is TGCGCCAGCAGCATACAGGGTCATGGCACTGAAGCTTTCTTT. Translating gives CASSIQGHGTEAFF.

CDR3 sequence reads: CSVEEQFGNTIYF. As DNA, the CDR3 is TGCAGCGTTGAAGAACAGTTTGGAAACACCATATATTTT. The V gene is TRBV29-1, the J gene TRBJ1-3; D not resolved. V lost 0 bases and J lost 3, with 6 bases in between. This CDR3 comprises 13 residues. Germline CDR1 and CDR2: SQVTM and ANQGSEA. The full variable domain, its missing parts supplied by reference TRBV29-1 and TRBJ1-3, is SAVISQKPSRDICQRGTSLTIQCQVDSQVTMMFWYRQQPGQSLTLIATANQGSEATYESGFVIDKFPISRPNLTFSTLTVSNMSPEDSSIYLCSVEEQFGNTIYFGEGSWLTVV.

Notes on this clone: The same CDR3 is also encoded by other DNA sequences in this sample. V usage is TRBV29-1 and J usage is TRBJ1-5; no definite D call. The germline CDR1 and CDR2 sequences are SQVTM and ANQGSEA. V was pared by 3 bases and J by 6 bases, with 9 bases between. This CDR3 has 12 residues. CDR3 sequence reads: CSVEVAGQPQHF. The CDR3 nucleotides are TGCAGCGTTGAGGTGGCGGGTCAGCCCCAGCATTTT.

DNA of the CDR3: TGTGCCAGCAGTCAGGAAAACGTGGCCCTCCACTTT. As protein: CASSQENVALHF. The genes are TRBV18 and TRBJ1-6, with no clear D. The V and J ends lost 8 bases and 14 bases respectively, with 16 bases between them. Germline CDR1 KGHSH, CDR2 LQKENI. The CDR3 is made up of 12 amino acids.

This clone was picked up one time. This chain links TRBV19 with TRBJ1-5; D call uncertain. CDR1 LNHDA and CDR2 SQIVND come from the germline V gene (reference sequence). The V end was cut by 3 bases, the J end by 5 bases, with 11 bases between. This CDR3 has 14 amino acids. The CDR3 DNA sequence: TGTGCCAGTAGTATTAAGTATACGGATCAGCCCCAGCATTTT. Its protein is CASSIKYTDQPQHF.

CDR3 protein: CASSLIAAGLTDTQYF. The CDR3 DNA is TGTGCCAGCAGCTTAATCGCCGCGGGGCTGACAGATACGCAGTATTTT. The genes are TRBV7-3 and TRBJ2-3; D is perhaps TRBD2 (6 bases). V gave up 1 base and J gave up 3 bases, with 14 bases separating them. The V gene's germline CDR1 is SGHTA and CDR2 FQGTGA. This CDR3 is 16 amino acids long.

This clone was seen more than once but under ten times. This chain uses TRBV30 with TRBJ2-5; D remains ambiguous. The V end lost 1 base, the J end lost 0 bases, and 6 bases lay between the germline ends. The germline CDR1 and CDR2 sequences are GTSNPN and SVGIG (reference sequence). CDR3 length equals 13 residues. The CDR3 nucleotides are TGTGCCTGGAGTGGAAGAGACCAAGAGACCCAGTACTTC. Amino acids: CAWSGRDQETQYF.

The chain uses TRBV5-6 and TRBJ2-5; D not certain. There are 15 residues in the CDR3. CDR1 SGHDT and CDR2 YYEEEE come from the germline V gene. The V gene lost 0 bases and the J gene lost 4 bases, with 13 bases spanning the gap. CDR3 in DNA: TGTGCCAGCAGCTTGGCAGGTGGCCGAGGAGAGACCCAGTACTTC. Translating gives CASSLAGGRGETQYF. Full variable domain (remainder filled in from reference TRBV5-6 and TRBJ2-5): DAGVTQSPTHLIKTRGQQVTLRCSPKSGHDTVSWYQQALGQGPQFIFQYYEEEERQRGNFPDRFSGHQFPNYSSELNVNALLLGDSALYLCASSLAGGRGETQYFGPGTRLLVL.

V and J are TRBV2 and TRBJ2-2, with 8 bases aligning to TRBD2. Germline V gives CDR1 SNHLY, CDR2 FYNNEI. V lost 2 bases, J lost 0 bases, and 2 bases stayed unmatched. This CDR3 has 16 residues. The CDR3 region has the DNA TGTGCCAGCAGTGAACAGGGACTAGCGAACACCGGGGAGCTGTTTTTT. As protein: CASSEQGLANTGELFF.

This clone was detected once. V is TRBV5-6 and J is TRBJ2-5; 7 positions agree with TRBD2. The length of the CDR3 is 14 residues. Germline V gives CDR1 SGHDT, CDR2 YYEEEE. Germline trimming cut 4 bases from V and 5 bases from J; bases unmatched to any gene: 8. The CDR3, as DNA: TGTGCCAGCAGCCCTCCGGGGGGAGGCGAGACCCAGTACTTC. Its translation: CASSPPGGGETQYF.

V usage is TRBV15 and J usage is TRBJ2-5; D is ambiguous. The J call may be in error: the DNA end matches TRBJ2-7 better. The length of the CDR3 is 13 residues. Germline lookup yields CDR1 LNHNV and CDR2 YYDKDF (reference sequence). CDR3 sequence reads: CATSREATYEQYF. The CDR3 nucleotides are TGTGCCACCAGCAGAGAGGCGACCTACGAGCAGTACTTC.

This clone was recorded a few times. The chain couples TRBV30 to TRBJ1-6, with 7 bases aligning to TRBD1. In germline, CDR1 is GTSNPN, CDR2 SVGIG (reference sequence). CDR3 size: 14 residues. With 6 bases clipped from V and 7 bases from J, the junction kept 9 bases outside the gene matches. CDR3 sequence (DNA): TGTGCCTGCATGTCGACAGGGTACAATTCACCCCTCCACTTT. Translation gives CACMSTGYNSPLHF.

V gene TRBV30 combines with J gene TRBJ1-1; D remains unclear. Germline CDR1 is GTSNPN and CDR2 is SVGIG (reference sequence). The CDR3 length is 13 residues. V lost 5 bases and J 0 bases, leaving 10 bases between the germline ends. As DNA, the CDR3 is TGTGCCTGGGAAGGGCAGATGAACACTGAAGCTTTCTTT. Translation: CAWEGQMNTEAFF.

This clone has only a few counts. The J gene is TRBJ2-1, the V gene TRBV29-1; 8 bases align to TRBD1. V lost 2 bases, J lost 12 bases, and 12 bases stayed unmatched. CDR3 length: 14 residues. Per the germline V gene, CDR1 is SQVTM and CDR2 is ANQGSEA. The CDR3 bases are TGCAGCGTTGAAAGTTTGGCAGGGGGCGCGTGGCAGTTCTTC. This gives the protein CSVESLAGGAWQFF.

Written as DNA, the CDR3 is TGTGCCAGCAGCAAGACAGGACGGACTGAAGCTTTCTTT. The encoded protein is CASSKTGRTEAFF. The chain joins TRBV5-6 to TRBJ1-1, with D possibly TRBD1 on 6 matching bases. V was shortened by 4 bases and J by 5 bases, with 12 bases between the two germline ends. This CDR3 has 13 residues. CDR1 and CDR2 from the germline V gene are SGHDT and YYEEEE. Full variable domain (missing parts from reference TRBV5-6 and TRBJ1-1): DAGVTQSPTHLIKTRGQQVTLRCSPKSGHDTVSWYQQALGQGPQFIFQYYEEEERQRGNFPDRFSGHQFPNYSSELNVNALLLGDSALYLCASSKTGRTEAFFGQGTRLTVV.

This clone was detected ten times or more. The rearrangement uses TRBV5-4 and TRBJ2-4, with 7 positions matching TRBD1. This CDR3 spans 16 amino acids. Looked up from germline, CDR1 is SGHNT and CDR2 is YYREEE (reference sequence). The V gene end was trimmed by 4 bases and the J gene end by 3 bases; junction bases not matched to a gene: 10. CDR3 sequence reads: CASSPGTDRVKNIQYF. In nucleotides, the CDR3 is TGTGCCAGCAGCCCTGGTACTGACAGGGTCAAAAACATTCAGTACTTC.

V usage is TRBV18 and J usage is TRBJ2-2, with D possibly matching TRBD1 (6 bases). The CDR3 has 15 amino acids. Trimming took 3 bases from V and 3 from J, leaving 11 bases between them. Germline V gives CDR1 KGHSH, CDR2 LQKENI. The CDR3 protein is CASSPWGLDTGELFF. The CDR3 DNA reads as TGTGCCAGCTCACCGTGGGGGCTCGACACCGGGGAGCTGTTTTTT.

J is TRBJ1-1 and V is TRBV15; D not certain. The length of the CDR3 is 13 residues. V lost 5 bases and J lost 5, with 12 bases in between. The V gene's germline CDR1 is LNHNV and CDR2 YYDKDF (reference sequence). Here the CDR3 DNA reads TGTGCCACCAGCGGACCCTGGATAACTGAAGCTTTCTTT. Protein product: CATSGPWITEAFF.